The 3 T cell receptor beta chains below come from one sample, sequenced in a study of blood T cell repertoires in COVID-19. The table came from immunoSEQ multiplex PCR; TCRdb's copy has only in-frame clones and leaves some out. The repertoire includes about 120,000 clones, 84% of them detected once, and approximately 3.5% sits in the top ten. The sequenced sample consisted of PBMCs or T cells enriched from blood (not recorded which). Source of these receptors: a woman aged 25 to 45 who had recovered from COVID-19.

In DNA, the CDR3 is TGCGCCAGCCGCGCGACAGGACGAAATGAAAAACTGTTTTTT. Its translation is CASRATGRNEKLFF. This rearrangement joins TRBV4-1 to TRBJ1-4, with a weak D call TRBD1 (6 bases). This CDR3 is built from 14 residues. Germline loops: CDR1 MGHRA, CDR2 YSYEKL. Deletions cut 8 bases from V and 5 bases from J, with 15 bases between.

The V and J genes are TRBV18 and TRBJ1-1; D perhaps matches TRBD1 (6 bases). CDR3 length: 14 residues. The germline V gene has CDR1 KGHSH and CDR2 LQKENI. Deletions cut 4 bases from V and 1 base from J, with 10 bases between. CDR3 DNA sequence: TGTGCCAGCTCACAAGACAGGACGAACACTGAAGCTTTCTTT. It translates to CASSQDRTNTEAFF.

V usage is TRBV7-2 and J usage is TRBJ2-1, with 10 bases identical to TRBD1. This CDR3 spans 15 amino acids. Germline assignment: CDR1 SGHTA and CDR2 FQGNSA. V was pared by 5 bases and J by 3 bases, with 4 bases of the junction left unmatched. In DNA, the CDR3 is TGTGCCAGCAGCCGGGGACAGGGGAGCTACAATGAGCAGTTCTTC. Amino acids: CASSRGQGSYNEQFF.